Presented here are 12 T cell receptor beta chains from one specimen sequenced in a study of T cell responses to AZD1222 COVID-19 vaccine. The method was immunoSEQ multiplex PCR; TCRdb's version includes in-frame clones alone and lacks a portion of them. The sample shows some 110,000 clones, about 86% of them seen only once. Sequenced material: peripheral blood, taken 28 days after the second AZD1222 dose. The receptor set was obtained from an adult who received the AZD1222 COVID-19 vaccine.

The chain recombines TRBV5-5 with TRBJ1-1, with 8 bases aligning to TRBD1. CDR1 and CDR2 (germline): SGHKS, YYEKEE (reference sequence). The CDR3 spans 16 residues. V dropped 4 bases and J dropped 6; count of bases not matched to a gene: 14. The CDR3, as DNA: TGTGCCAGCAGCGTCCCCCGGGACAGGTTTAGAGCTGAAGCTTTCTTT. Translating it yields CASSVPRDRFRAEAFF.

This chain uses TRBV11-2 with TRBJ1-1, with 9 bases aligning to TRBD1. V lost 6 bases, J lost 3 bases, and 5 bases stayed unmatched. The CDR3 spans 14 residues. Germline V lookup: CDR1 SGHAT, CDR2 FQNNGV. The chain's CDR3 is CASREQGAYTEAFF. In nucleotides, the CDR3 is TGTGCCAGCAGGGAACAGGGGGCGTACACTGAAGCTTTCTTT. The variable domain in full, completed from reference TRBV11-2 and TRBJ1-1, reads EAGVAQSPRYKIIEKRQSVAFWCNPISGHATLYWYQQILGQGPKLLIQFQNNGVVDDSQLPKDRFSAERLKGVDSTLKIQPAKLEDSAVYLCASREQGAYTEAFFGQGTRLTVV.

The V and J genes are TRBV4-1 and TRBJ1-2, with 9 bases aligning to TRBD1. The J segment lost 5 bases and the V segment lost 3 bases, leaving 1 base of the junction unmatched. The CDR3 contains 13 residues. Germline V gene lookup returns CDR1 MGHRA and CDR2 YSYEKL. In DNA form, the CDR3 reads TGCGCCAGCAGCCAGGGGACAGGGTATGGCTACACCTTC. Its translation: CASSQGTGYGYTF.

V gene TRBV24-1 combines with J gene TRBJ2-7, with 10 bases matching TRBD1. V trimming: 9 bases; J trimming: 7 bases; junction bases outside the gene matches: 8. The CDR3 is 13 residues long. Germline V gene lookup returns CDR1 KGHDR and CDR2 SFDVKD. This CDR3 reads CATSGTGVREQYF. The CDR3 DNA is TGTGCCACCTCCGGGACAGGGGTGAGAGAGCAGTACTTC.

The chain recombines TRBV5-1 with TRBJ2-7; 7 bases map to TRBD2. V lost 3 bases, J lost 2 bases, and 14 bases stayed unmatched. The germline CDR1 and CDR2 sequences are SGHRS and YFSETQ. The length of the CDR3 is 17 residues. CDR3 nucleotide sequence: TGCGCCAGCAGCTGGACTCGAAGGGAGGGAGGGGCCTACGAGCAGTACTTC. Translated, it gives CASSWTRREGGAYEQYF.

V usage is TRBV18 and J usage is TRBJ1-2, with D perhaps matching TRBD1 (6 bases). The CDR3 has 18 residues. Trimming removed 2 bases at V and 4 bases at J, with 23 bases between. CDR1 is KGHSH, CDR2 LQKENI, per germline. CDR3 bases: TGTGCCAGCTCACCAATTGGGTCTTTTGACAGGACCTTCTATGGCTACACCTTC. This sequence encodes CASSPIGSFDRTFYGYTF.

The V and J genes are TRBV27 and TRBJ1-2; D is undetermined. This CDR3 is built from 14 residues. Trimming shortened V by 5 bases and J by 7 bases, and 17 bases separated the two germline ends. Germline CDR1 MNHEY, CDR2 SMNVEV (reference sequence). CDR3 region: CASSPRGPWGGYTF. The DNA of the CDR3 is TGTGCCAGCAGTCCCCGTGGGCCCTGGGGTGGCTACACCTTC.

This chain uses TRBV5-5 with TRBJ2-1; D is unclear. V lost 4 bases and J lost 9, with 14 bases in between. Germline CDR1 and CDR2: SGHKS and YYEKEE (reference sequence). The CDR3 spans 13 residues. As DNA, the CDR3 is TGTGCCAGCAGCCCCCCGGTTGTTGTTGAGCAGTTCTTC. Amino acid sequence: CASSPPVVVEQFF.

This clone was counted a few times. The rearrangement joins TRBV2 to TRBJ2-3; D is uncertain. Trimming removed 7 bases from V and 3 bases from J, with 17 bases in between. The CDR3 covers 15 residues. Looked up from germline, CDR1 is SNHLY and CDR2 is FYNNEI. Written as DNA, the CDR3 is TGTGCCAGCAACTATCAATGGGCTAGTACAGATACGCAGTATTTT. It translates to CASNYQWASTDTQYF.

This clone was recorded a few times. This rearrangement joins TRBV6-4 to TRBJ2-1; 10 nucleotides match TRBD2. This CDR3 spans 15 amino acids. The V gene end was trimmed by 8 bases and the J gene end by 3 bases; junction bases not matched to a gene: 7. Germline CDR1 reads MRHNA; CDR2 reads SNTAGT. The CDR3 here is CASGESGRDYNEQFF. DNA for the CDR3: TGTGCCAGCGGGGAAAGCGGGAGGGACTACAATGAGCAGTTCTTC.

This rearrangement joins TRBV3-1 (or the pseudogene TRBV3-2) to TRBJ2-7, with 11 positions matching TRBD2. After removal of 1 base from V and 6 bases from J, the junction contained 5 bases not matched to a gene. This CDR3 contains 15 residues. Germline CDR1 LGHDT, CDR2 YNNKEL (reference sequence). CDR3 in DNA: TGTGCCAGCAGCCAAGGTAATAGCGGGAGGGTCGAGCAGTACTTC. Amino acid sequence: CASSQGNSGRVEQYF.

V is TRBV12-3 or TRBV12-4 and J is TRBJ2-7, with D perhaps TRBD2 (5 bases). There are 12 residues in the CDR3. V was trimmed by 6 bases and J by 5 bases, leaving 11 bases between them. The CDR3 DNA follows: TGTGCCAGCAGATCGGCCGGGGACGAGCAGTACTTC. Translation: CASRSAGDEQYF.